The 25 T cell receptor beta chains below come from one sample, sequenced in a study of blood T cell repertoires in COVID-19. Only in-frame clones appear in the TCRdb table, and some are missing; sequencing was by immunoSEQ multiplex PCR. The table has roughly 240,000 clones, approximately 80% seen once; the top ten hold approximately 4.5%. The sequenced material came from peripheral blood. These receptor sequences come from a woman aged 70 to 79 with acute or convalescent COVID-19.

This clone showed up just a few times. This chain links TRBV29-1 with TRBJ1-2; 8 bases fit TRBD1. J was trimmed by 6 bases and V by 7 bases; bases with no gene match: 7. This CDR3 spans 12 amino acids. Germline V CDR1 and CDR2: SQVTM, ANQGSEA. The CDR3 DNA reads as TGCAGCGCCCTGACAGGGGAGGATGGCTACACCTTC. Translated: CSALTGEDGYTF.

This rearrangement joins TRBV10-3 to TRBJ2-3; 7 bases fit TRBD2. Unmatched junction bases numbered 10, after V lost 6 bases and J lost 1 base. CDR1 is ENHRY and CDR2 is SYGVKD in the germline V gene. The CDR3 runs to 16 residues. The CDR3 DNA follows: TGTGCCATCAGGACACCGACTAGCCGGGGCACAGATACGCAGTATTTT. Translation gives CAIRTPTSRGTDTQYF.

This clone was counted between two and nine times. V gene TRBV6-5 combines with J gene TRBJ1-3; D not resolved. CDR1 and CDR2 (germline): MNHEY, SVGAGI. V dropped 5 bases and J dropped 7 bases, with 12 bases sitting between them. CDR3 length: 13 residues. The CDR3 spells CASSPWFGNTIYF. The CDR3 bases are TGTGCCAGCAGTCCCTGGTTTGGCAACACCATATATTTT.

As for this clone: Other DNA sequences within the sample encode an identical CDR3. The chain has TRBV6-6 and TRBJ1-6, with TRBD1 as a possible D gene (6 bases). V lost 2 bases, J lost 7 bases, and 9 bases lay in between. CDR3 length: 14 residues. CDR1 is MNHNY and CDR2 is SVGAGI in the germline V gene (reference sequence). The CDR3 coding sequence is TGTGCCAGCAGTTACCAGGGGACCAATTCACCCCTCCACTTT. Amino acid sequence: CASSYQGTNSPLHF.

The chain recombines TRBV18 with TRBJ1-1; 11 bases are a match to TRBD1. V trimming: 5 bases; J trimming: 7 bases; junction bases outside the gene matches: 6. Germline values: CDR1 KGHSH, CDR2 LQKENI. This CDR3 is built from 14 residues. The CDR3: CASSFGQGAGEAFF. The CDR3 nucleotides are TGTGCCAGCTCATTCGGACAGGGGGCTGGTGAAGCTTTCTTT.

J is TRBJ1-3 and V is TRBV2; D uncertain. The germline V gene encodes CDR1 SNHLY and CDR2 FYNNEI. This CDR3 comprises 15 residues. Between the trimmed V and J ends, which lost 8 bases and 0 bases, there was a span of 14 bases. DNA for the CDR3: TGTGCCAGCGGAGGAGGCCGGATCTCTGGAAACACCATATATTTT. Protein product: CASGGGRISGNTIYF.

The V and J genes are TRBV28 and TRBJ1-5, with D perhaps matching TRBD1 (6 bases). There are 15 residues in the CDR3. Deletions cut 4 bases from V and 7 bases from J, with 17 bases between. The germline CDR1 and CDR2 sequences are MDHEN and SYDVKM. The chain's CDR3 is CASSYRAVMRQPQHF. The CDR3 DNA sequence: TGTGCCAGCAGTTACAGGGCCGTTATGAGACAGCCCCAGCATTTT.

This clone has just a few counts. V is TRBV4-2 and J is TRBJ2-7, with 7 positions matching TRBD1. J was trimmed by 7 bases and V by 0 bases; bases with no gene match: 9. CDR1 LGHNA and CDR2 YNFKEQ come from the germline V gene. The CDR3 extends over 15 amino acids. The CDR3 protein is CASSQDPVRGSEQYF. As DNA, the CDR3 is TGTGCCAGCAGCCAAGACCCAGTCAGGGGGTCGGAGCAGTACTTC.

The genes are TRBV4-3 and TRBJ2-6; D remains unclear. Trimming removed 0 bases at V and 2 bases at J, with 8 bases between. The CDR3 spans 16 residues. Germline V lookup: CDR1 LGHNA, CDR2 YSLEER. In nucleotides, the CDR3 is TGCGCCAGCAGCCAAGAGAGCCCCGCTGGGGCCAACGTCCTGACTTTC. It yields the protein CASSQESPAGANVLTF.

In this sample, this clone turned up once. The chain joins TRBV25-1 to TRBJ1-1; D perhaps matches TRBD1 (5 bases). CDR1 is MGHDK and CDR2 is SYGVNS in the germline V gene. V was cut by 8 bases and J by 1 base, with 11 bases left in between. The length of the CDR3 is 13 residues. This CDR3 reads CASQNTGNTEAFF. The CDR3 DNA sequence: TGTGCCAGCCAGAACACAGGGAACACTGAAGCTTTCTTT.

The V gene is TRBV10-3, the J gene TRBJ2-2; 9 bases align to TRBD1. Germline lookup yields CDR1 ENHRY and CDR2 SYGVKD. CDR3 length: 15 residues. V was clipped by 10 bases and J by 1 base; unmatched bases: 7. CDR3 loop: CATTPGQGNTGELFF. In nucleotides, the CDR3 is TGTGCCACCACTCCGGGACAGGGGAACACCGGGGAGCTGTTTTTT.

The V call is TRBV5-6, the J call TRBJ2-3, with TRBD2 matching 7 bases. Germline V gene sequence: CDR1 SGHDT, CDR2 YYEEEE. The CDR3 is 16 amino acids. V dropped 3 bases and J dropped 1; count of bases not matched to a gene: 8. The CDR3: CASSSIRGRGTDTQYF. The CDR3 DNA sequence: TGTGCCAGCAGCTCGATTCGGGGGAGGGGCACAGATACGCAGTATTTT.

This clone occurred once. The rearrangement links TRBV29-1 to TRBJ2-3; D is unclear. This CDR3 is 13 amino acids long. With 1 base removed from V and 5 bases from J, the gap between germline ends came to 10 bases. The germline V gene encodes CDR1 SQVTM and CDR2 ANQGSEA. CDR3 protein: CSVEAHPGDTQYF. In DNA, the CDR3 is TGCAGCGTTGAAGCCCACCCCGGAGATACGCAGTATTTT.

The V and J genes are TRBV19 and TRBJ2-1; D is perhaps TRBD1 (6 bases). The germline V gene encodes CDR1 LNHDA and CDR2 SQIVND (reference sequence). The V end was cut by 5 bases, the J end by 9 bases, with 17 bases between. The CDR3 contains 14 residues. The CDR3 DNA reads TGTGCCAGTAGTTTAACAGGGAGTTCCTCTGAGCAGTTCTTC. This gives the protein CASSLTGSSSEQFF.

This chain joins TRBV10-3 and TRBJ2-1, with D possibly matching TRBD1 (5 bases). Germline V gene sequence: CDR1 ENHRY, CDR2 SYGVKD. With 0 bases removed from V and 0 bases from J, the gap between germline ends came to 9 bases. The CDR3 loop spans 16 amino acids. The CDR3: CAISESTVSSYNEQFF. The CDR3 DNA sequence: TGTGCCATCAGTGAGTCGACAGTATCCTCCTACAATGAGCAGTTCTTC.

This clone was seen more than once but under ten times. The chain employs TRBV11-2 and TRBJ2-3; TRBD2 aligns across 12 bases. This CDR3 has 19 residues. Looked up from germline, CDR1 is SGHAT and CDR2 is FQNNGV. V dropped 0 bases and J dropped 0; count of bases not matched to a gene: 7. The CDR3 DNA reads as TGTGCCAGCAGCTTAGACGTCGGACTAGCGGGGATAAGCACAGATACGCAGTATTTT. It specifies CASSLDVGLAGISTDTQYF.

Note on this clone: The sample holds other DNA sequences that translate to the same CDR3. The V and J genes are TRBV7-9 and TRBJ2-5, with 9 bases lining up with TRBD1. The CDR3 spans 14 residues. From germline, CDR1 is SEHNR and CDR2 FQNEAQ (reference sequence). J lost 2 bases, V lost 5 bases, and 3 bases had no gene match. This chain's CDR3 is CASSLGQGQETQYF. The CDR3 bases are TGTGCCAGCAGCCTTGGACAGGGGCAAGAGACCCAGTACTTC.

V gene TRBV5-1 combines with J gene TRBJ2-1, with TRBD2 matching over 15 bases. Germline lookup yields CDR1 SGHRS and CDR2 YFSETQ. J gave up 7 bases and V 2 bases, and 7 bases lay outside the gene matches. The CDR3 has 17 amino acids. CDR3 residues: CASSFPEGLAGGNEQFF. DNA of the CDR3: TGCGCCAGCAGCTTCCCTGAGGGACTAGCGGGGGGAAATGAGCAGTTCTTC.

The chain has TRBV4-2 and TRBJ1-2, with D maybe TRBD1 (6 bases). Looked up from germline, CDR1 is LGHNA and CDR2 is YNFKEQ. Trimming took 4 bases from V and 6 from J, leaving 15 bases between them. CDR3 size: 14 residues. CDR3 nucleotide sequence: TGTGCCAGCAGCCCTTCGCCAAGACAGGATGGCTACACCTTC. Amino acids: CASSPSPRQDGYTF.

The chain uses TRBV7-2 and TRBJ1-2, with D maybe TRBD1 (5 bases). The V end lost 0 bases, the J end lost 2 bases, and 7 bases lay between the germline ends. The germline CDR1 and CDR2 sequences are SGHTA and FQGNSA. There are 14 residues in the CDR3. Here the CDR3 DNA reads TGTGCCAGCAGCTTAGCGACAGTGAACTATGGCTACACCTTC. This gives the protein CASSLATVNYGYTF.

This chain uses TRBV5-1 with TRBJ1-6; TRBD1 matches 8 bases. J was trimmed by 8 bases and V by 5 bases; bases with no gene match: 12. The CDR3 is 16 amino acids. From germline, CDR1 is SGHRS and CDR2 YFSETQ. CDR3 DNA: TGCGCCAGCAGTACCGGACAGGGAAGCTTGGATTCACCCCTCCACTTT. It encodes CASSTGQGSLDSPLHF.

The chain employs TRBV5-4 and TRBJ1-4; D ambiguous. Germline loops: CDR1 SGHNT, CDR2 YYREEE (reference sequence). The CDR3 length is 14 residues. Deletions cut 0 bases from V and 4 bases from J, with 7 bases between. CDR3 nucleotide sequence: TGTGCCAGCAGCTTGGACAGAATTAATGAAAAACTGTTTTTT. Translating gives CASSLDRINEKLFF.

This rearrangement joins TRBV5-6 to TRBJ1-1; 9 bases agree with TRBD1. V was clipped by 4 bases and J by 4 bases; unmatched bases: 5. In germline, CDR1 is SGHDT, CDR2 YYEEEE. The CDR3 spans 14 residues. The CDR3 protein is CASSGTGKGTEAFF. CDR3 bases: TGTGCCAGCAGCGGGACAGGGAAGGGCACTGAAGCTTTCTTT.

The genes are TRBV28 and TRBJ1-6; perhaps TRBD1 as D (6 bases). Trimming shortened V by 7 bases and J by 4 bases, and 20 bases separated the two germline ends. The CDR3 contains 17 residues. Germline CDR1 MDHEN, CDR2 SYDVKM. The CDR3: CASTSGQPLLYNSPLHF. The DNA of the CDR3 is TGTGCCAGCACTTCTGGACAGCCGCTGCTTTATAATTCACCCCTCCACTTT.

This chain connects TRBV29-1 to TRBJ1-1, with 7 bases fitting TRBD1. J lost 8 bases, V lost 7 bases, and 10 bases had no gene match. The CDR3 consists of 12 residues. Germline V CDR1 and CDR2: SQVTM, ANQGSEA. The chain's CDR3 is CSANKGAGEAFF. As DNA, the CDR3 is TGCAGCGCCAATAAGGGGGCCGGGGAAGCTTTCTTT.